This is a list of T cell receptor beta chains from one sample in a study of blood T cell repertoires in COVID-19. Sequencing used immunoSEQ multiplex PCR; TCRdb keeps in-frame clones, though not all of them. In the table there are 350,000 or so clones, around 90% of which are singletons. The sample was peripheral blood. The origin of the receptors is a man aged 18 to 30 with active or convalescent COVID-19. CDR3s include the opening cysteine and the closing phenylalanine or tryptophan. D genes are given only for firm matches. The size entry is marked missing in some rows and otherwise reads once, few, many or a size class.

TRBJ1-4	.	.	TRBV19	CASSILQLDTTNEKLFF	TGTGCCAGTAGTATTTTGCAGCTAGATACAACTAATGAAAAACTGTTTTTT
TRBJ1-5	.	TRBD1	TRBV9	CASSSDRDGPQHF	TGTGCCAGCAGCAGCGACAGGGATGGGCCCCAGCATTTT
TRBJ2-3	once	.	TRBV11-2	CASSLGGLLTDTQYF	TGTGCCAGCAGCTTAGGTGGCCTCCTCACAGATACGCAGTATTTT
TRBJ2-7	.	TRBD1	TRBV6-2/TRBV6-3	CASRPLGQGSYEQYF	TGTGCCAGCAGACCTTTAGGACAGGGGTCCTACGAGCAGTACTTC
TRBJ2-7	.	TRBD2	TRBV27	CASSRRSLGLAGGNEQYF	TGTGCCAGCAGTCGGAGGAGCTTGGGACTAGCGGGAGGAAACGAGCAGTACTTC
TRBJ2-1	.	.	TRBV7-2	CASARVVEYYEQFF	TGTGCCAGCGCACGAGTGGTGGAGTACTATGAGCAGTTCTTC
TRBJ2-5	.	.	TRBV14	CASSPPGQLGETQYF	TGTGCCAGCAGCCCCCCGGGACAACTGGGAGAGACCCAGTACTTC
TRBJ2-2	.	TRBD1	TRBV5-1	CASSLRTGGVAGELFF	TGCGCCAGCAGCCTACGGACAGGGGGGGTCGCCGGGGAGCTGTTTTTT
TRBJ2-1	once	TRBD2	TRBV10-2	CASRLAGGWDEQFF	TGCGCCAGCAGACTAGCGGGAGGGTGGGATGAGCAGTTCTTC
TRBJ1-5	.	.	TRBV4-1	CASSPNKIDTIQPQHF	TGCGCCAGCAGCCCAAACAAGATCGACACCATTCAGCCCCAGCATTTT
TRBJ1-1	.	.	TRBV20-1	CSADGGTEAFF	TGCAGTGCAGACGGGGGCACTGAAGCTTTCTTT
TRBJ2-1	.	TRBD2	TRBV4-3	CASSQDQLASGTHEQFF	TGCGCCAGCAGCCAAGATCAGTTGGCTAGCGGGACCCATGAGCAGTTCTTC
TRBJ1-1	.	.	TRBV4-2	CASSQDQTLMNTEAFF	TGTGCCAGCAGCCAAGATCAGACACTCATGAACACTGAAGCTTTCTTT
TRBJ2-2	.	.	TRBV19	CASSTAGVNTGELFF	TGTGCCAGTAGTACCGCAGGGGTGAACACCGGGGAGCTGTTTTTT
TRBJ1-1	.	.	TRBV18	CASSPRTEYVEAFF	TGTGCCAGCTCACCACGGACAGAGTACGTAGAAGCTTTCTTT
TRBJ1-3	.	.	TRBV24-1	CATSAGDTIYF	TGTGCCACCAGTGCCGGTGACACCATATATTTT
TRBJ2-2	.	.	TRBV18	CASSPSRGMTGELFF	TGTGCCAGCTCACCATCACGGGGGATGACCGGGGAGCTGTTTTTT
TRBJ1-2	.	TRBD1	TRBV19	CASSADRGYGYGYTF	TGTGCCAGTAGTGCGGACAGGGGGTATGGCTATGGCTACACCTTC
TRBJ2-5	.	TRBD1	TRBV5-4	CASTIDRVTETQYF	TGTGCCAGCACCATAGACAGGGTGACGGAGACCCAGTACTTC
TRBJ2-5	.	.	TRBV5-1	CASSPSGGKETQYF	TGCGCCAGCAGCCCCTCGGGCGGGAAGGAGACCCAGTACTTC
TRBJ2-4	few	TRBD1	TRBV12-3/TRBV12-4	CASRSTGDGIQYF	TGTGCCAGCAGATCTACAGGGGATGGCATTCAGTACTTC
TRBJ1-2	.	.	TRBV7-2	CASSSAGANYGYTF	TGTGCCAGCAGCTCCGCAGGGGCTAACTATGGCTACACCTTC
TRBJ1-1	.	.	TRBV10-3	CAISAGAEAFF	TGTGCCATCAGTGCAGGGGCTGAAGCTTTCTTT
TRBJ1-2	.	TRBD1	TRBV19	CASSSRLTGIGDGYTF	TGTGCCAGTAGTTCCCGATTGACAGGGATAGGCGATGGCTACACCTTC
TRBJ1-5	.	.	TRBV19	CASSIVFRVTQPQHF	TGTGCCAGTAGTATAGTCTTCCGGGTCACTCAGCCCCAGCATTTT
TRBJ1-3	.	.	TRBV27	CASSLTGTGNTIYF	TGTGCCAGCAGTCTAACAGGGACTGGAAACACCATATATTTT
TRBJ1-5	.	.	TRBV7-6	CASSLAGGQPQHF	TGTGCCAGCAGCTTAGCAGGGGGTCAGCCCCAGCATTTT
TRBJ1-4	.	.	TRBV5-6	CASSLTMGANEKLFF	TGTGCCAGCAGCTTGACTATGGGGGCGAACGAAAAACTGTTTTTT
TRBJ1-5	once	.	TRBV4-1	CASSSVVIFESQHF	TGCGCCAGCAGCAGCGTCGTAATCTTCGAATCCCAGCATTTT
TRBJ1-2	.	.	TRBV6-5	CASSYSGRANYGYTF	TGTGCCAGCAGTTACTCGGGCAGAGCTAACTATGGCTACACCTTC
TRBJ1-6	.	TRBD1	TRBV10-3	CAISDQGRGLGSPLHF	TGTGCCATCAGTGATCAAGGCAGGGGGCTGGGTTCACCCCTCCACTTT
TRBJ2-1	.	TRBD2	TRBV18	CASSPGLAGSNEQFF	TGTGCCAGCTCCCCCGGACTAGCGGGTAGCAATGAGCAGTTCTTC
TRBJ2-7	.	.	TRBV15	CATSRARGLAYEQYF	TGTGCCACCAGCAGAGCCCGGGGACTTGCCTACGAGCAGTACTTC
TRBJ2-3	once	.	TRBV7-3	CASSAKNYPDTQYF	TGTGCCAGCAGCGCGAAGAACTACCCAGATACGCAGTATTTT
TRBJ2-7	.	TRBD2	TRBV27	CASSLSRGLAGDEQYF	TGTGCCAGCAGTTTATCCCGAGGGCTAGCGGGAGACGAGCAGTACTTC
TRBJ2-7	.	.	TRBV28	CASSSTTGPGVHEQYF	TGTGCCAGCAGCTCCACCACCGGGCCGGGGGTCCACGAGCAGTACTTC
TRBJ1-6	once	.	TRBV11-3	CASSFTSPLHF	TGTGCCAGCAGCTTCACTTCCCCCCTCCACTTT
TRBJ1-4	.	.	TRBV7-6	CASSRAGHSTNEKLFF	TGTGCCAGCAGCCGGGCGGGGCACTCAACTAATGAAAAACTGTTTTTT
TRBJ1-2	few	TRBD1	TRBV28	CASSSVTGGGYGYTF	TGTGCCAGCAGTTCCGTCACAGGGGGCGGTTATGGCTACACCTTC
TRBJ1-3	.	.	TRBV4-1	CASSDTRSGNTIYF	TGCGCCAGCAGTGACACCCGCTCTGGAAACACCATATATTTT
TRBJ2-3	.	.	TRBV4-1	CASSQDWGRRSTDTQYF	TGCGCCAGCAGCCAAGATTGGGGGAGGAGGAGCACAGATACGCAGTATTTT
TRBJ2-7	.	TRBD2	TRBV19	CASSIGLAGSFNEQYF	TGTGCCAGTAGTATTGGGCTAGCGGGGAGCTTCAACGAGCAGTACTTC
TRBJ2-3	.	.	TRBV7-3	CASSLGGAASDTQYF	TGTGCCAGCAGCTTAGGGGGCGCAGCATCAGATACGCAGTATTTT
TRBJ2-1	.	TRBD2	TRBV5-1	CASSLWEGYNEQFF	TGCGCCAGCTCTCTTTGGGAGGGCTACAATGAGCAGTTCTTC
TRBJ2-5	once	.	TRBV9	CASSVNPYQETQYF	TGTGCCAGCAGCGTTAATCCGTACCAAGAGACCCAGTACTTC